The TCR beta chain described here comes from a study of shared clonotypes between healthy human individuals. This clone was picked up a small number of times. The CDR3 is 16 residues long. The germline CDR1 and CDR2 sequences are GTSNPN and SVGIG (reference sequence). V dropped 0 bases and J dropped 4 bases, with 15 bases sitting between them. Sequencing used immunoSEQ multiplex PCR; TCRdb keeps in-frame clones, though not all of them. The sample lists 1,400,000 or so clones, 98% seen once, with roughly 0.35% in the top ten. This chain connects TRBV30 to TRBJ2-2; D could derive from TRBD1 or TRBD2 (6 bases each). This sequence was found in a man aged 30-40 years in good health. Sequenced material: naive CD4+ T cells sorted from blood. Subset noted: CD45RA+ positively selected. The CDR3 loop is CAWSVGRGPGTGELFF. CDR3 sequence (DNA): TGTGCCTGGAGTGTAGGTCGGGGGCCCGGCACCGGGGAGCTGTTTTTT.